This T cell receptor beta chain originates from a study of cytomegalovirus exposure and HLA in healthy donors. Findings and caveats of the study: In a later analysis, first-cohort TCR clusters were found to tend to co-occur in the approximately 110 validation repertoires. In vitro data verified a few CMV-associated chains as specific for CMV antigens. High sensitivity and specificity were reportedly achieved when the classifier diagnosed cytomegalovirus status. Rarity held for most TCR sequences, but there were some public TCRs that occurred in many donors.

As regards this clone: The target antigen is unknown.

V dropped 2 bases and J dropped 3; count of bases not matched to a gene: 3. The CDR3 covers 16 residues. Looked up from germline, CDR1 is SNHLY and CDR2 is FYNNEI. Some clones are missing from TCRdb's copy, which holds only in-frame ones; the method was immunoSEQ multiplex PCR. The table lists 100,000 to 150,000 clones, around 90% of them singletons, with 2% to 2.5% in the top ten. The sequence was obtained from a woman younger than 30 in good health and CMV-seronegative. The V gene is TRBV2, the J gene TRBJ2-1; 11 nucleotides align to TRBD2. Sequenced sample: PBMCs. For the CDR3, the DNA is TGTGCCAGCAGTGAAAGGGGACTAGCGGACTACAATGAGCAGTTCTTC. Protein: CASSERGLADYNEQFF.